This is a list of T cell receptor beta chains from one sample in a study of blood T cells in healthy people across ages. TCRdb itself ran the 5' RACE reads through MiXCR, one entry per CDR3 protein. The table records around 990,000 distinct CDR3 sequences, under 40% of them present only once. The source material was blood. The receptors here all came from a man aged 18 to 29 in good health. Each CDR3 is given with its conserved first and last residue. The D gene is left open where the match is weak. Clone sizes are given selectively: once, few, many, or a class where the clone is expanded.

CDR3nt,CDR3aa,abundance,v_gene,d_gene,j_gene
TGTGCCAGCAGTGTGCAGGGAGGGAGCTCCGGGGAGCTGTTTTTT,CASSVQGGSSGELFF,NA,TRBV2,TRBD2,TRBJ2-2
TGTGCCAGCAGCCCATCCCTAATTAATGGCTACACCTTC,CASSPSLINGYTF,once,TRBV7-2,NA,TRBJ1-2
TGCAGCGTTGAAGGGCCGGACACTGAAGTTTTCTTT,CSVEGPDTEVFF,NA,TRBV29-1,NA,TRBJ1-1
TGTGCCACCAGCAGAGAAATCGGTGGGGCTATATCCACAGATACGCAGTATTTT,CATSREIGGAISTDTQYF,NA,TRBV15,NA,TRBJ2-3
TGTGCCAGCAGTCCCTTGGCGGGGGAGGGCACAGATACGCAATATTTT,CASSPLAGEGTDTQYF,NA,TRBV12-3/TRBV12-4,TRBD2,TRBJ2-3
TGTGCCAGCAGCCTAAGCCGCGACAGGGTCCATGACTACACCTTC,CASSLSRDRVHDYTF,few,TRBV4-2,TRBD1,TRBJ1-2
TGTGCCACGGGAGGACTGGGGCGCGAGCAGTACTTC,CATGGLGREQYF,NA,TRBV7-9,TRBD2,TRBJ2-7
TGTGCCAGCAGTGAAGAGGACAGGGGAAACTCCTACGAGCAGTACTTC,CASSEEDRGNSYEQYF,few,TRBV6-1,TRBD1,TRBJ2-7
TGCGCCAGCAGCTTGGATGAGCTTCTGTACTTC,CASSLDELLYF,NA,TRBV5-1,NA,TRBJ2-5
TGCAGTGCTAGAGCTCTTAGAGGCGGGATCGCTGAAGCTTTCTTT,CSARALRGGIAEAFF,NA,TRBV20-1,NA,TRBJ1-1
TGTGCCAGCAGCACCGCCTTGTTTTTTGGGGGAACCTATAATTCACCCCTCCACTTT,CASSTALFFGGTYNSPLHF,NA,TRBV11-2,NA,TRBJ1-6
TGTGCCATCAGTGAGTCCTATTTGGGTACTAATGAAAAACTGTTTTTT,CAISESYLGTNEKLFF,few,TRBV10-3,NA,TRBJ1-4
TGCGCCAGCAGCTTGGCTAGTCTGGGGACCAACACTGAAGCTTTCTTT,CASSLASLGTNTEAFF,few,TRBV5-1,NA,TRBJ1-1
TGTGCCAGCACTAGGACGGATAACACTGAAGCTTTCTTT,CASTRTDNTEAFF,once,TRBV6-6,NA,TRBJ1-1
TGTGCCATCAACGGACCCCGGGATACGCAGTATTTT,CAINGPRDTQYF,many,TRBV10-3,NA,TRBJ2-3
TGTGCCAGCAGCCAAGACTGGGCGAGCTCCTACGAGCAGTACTTC,CASSQDWASSYEQYF,few,TRBV4-2,NA,TRBJ2-7
TGTGCCAGCAGTGGACGGACGTCCTTCACAGATACGCAGTATTTT,CASSGRTSFTDTQYF,NA,TRBV2,NA,TRBJ2-3
TGCAGCGCCGAGGGGACAGAATCACGCTCCTACAATGAGCAGTTCTTC,CSAEGTESRSYNEQFF,NA,TRBV29-1,TRBD1,TRBJ2-1
TGTGCCAGCAGGACGGGACAGCCTAATGAAAAACTGTTTTTT,CASRTGQPNEKLFF,NA,TRBV6-2/TRBV6-3,TRBD1,TRBJ1-4
TGTGCCAGCAGTTACTCGAACGTGGGGGACCGCTACACCTTC,CASSYSNVGDRYTF,NA,TRBV6-2/TRBV6-3,NA,TRBJ1-2
TGTGCCAGCAGCCCGCCCGGGACGGGAAACTACGAGCAGTACTTC,CASSPPGTGNYEQYF,few,TRBV14,NA,TRBJ2-7
TGTGCCAGCAGCCGTAGACTAGCGGGGGGACTTTACAATGAGCAGTTCTTC,CASSRRLAGGLYNEQFF,NA,TRBV14,TRBD2,TRBJ2-1
TGTGCCAGCAGCTTAACCGGGACAGGGGGCTATCAGCCCCAGCATTTT,CASSLTGTGGYQPQHF,few,TRBV7-9,TRBD1,TRBJ1-5
TGTGCCAGCAGCCCTTCATGGGGACGGATTTACGAGCAGTACTTC,CASSPSWGRIYEQYF,once,TRBV5-6,NA,TRBJ2-7
TGTGCCAGCAAAAAGGGGCCAGCTCTATACAATGAGCAGTACTTC,CASKKGPALYNEQYF,NA,TRBV6-5,NA,TRBJ2-5
TGCAGTGTCCCGGGACAGGGGGCGCAATCCGATTATGGCTACACCTTC,CSVPGQGAQSDYGYTF,NA,TRBV20-1,TRBD1,TRBJ1-2
TGTGCCAGCAGCTTACCAGGGATGTTCACAGGTACGCAGTATTTT,CASSLPGMFTGTQYF,few,TRBV7-2,NA,TRBJ2-3
TGCAGTGCTAAAGCGGACAGGTATCAGCCCCAGCATTTT,CSAKADRYQPQHF,NA,TRBV20-1,TRBD1,TRBJ1-5
TGTGCCAGCAGCTTAGGCGAGGGGGGGTACACAGATACGCAGTATTTT,CASSLGEGGYTDTQYF,NA,TRBV13,NA,TRBJ2-3
TGTGCTAGTGCCCAGGGTTGGCTTTCTAACTATGGCTACACCTTC,CASAQGWLSNYGYTF,few,TRBV12-5,NA,TRBJ1-2
TGTGCCAGCAGCTTAGGGACCACTTTTGTCAACGAGCAGTACTTC,CASSLGTTFVNEQYF,NA,TRBV11-1,NA,TRBJ2-7
TGCGCCAGCAGACCAGAACAGGGCATAGACGAGCAGTACTTC,CASRPEQGIDEQYF,few,TRBV4-3,NA,TRBJ2-7
TGTGCCAGCAGTTCTCGACAGGGTCCAATCACTGGAGATACGCAGTATTTT,CASSSRQGPITGDTQYF,once,TRBV6-2/TRBV6-3,TRBD1,TRBJ2-3
TGTGCCAGCAGCGGCATCGACCCCTCGAACACTGAAGCTTTCTTT,CASSGIDPSNTEAFF,few,TRBV9,NA,TRBJ1-1